Described below is a single T cell receptor (beta chain) sequence and its context. Germline values: CDR1 GTSNPN, CDR2 SVGIG (reference sequence). The CDR3 runs to 19 residues. Trimming removed 1 base from V and 2 bases from J; junction bases left unmatched: 16. The data derive from a study of T cells in narcolepsy. Assay used: immunoSEQ multiplex PCR; TCRdb lists only in-frame clones, some missing. The profile shows tens of thousands of clones, more than 80% of them singletons. Sequenced input: CD45RA- memory CD4+ T cells from PBMCs. This clonotype originated in a human donor with narcolepsy. The V and J genes are TRBV30 and TRBJ2-1, with 8 bases aligning to TRBD2. The CDR3 DNA reads as TGTGCCTGGAGTGGACTATCGGGAGCGGGAGAACGGCCCTACAATGAGCAGTTCTTC. Amino acid sequence: CAWSGLSGAGERPYNEQFF.